These T cell receptor beta chains were read from a single sample in a study of blood T cell repertoires in COVID-19. The repertoire was sequenced with immunoSEQ multiplex PCR; TCRdb's copy has only in-frame clones and lacks some. Of a few hundred thousand clones listed, about 88% are singletons. The sequenced sample was peripheral blood. Every receptor here comes from a woman aged 55-75 years with acute or convalescent COVID-19. The CDR3 runs from the conserved cysteine through the conserved F or W. Each record gives: D gene, V gene, clone size, J gene, CDR3 protein, CDR3 DNA. D genes are given only for firm matches. For some rows the clone size is stated as once, few or many, or as a class when expanded; others skip it.

>TRBD2|TRBV6-2/TRBV6-3|NA|TRBJ2-1
CASSYSRDSFSGTRSYNEQFF
TGTGCCAGCAGTTACTCGAGGGATAGTTTTTCCGGGACTAGATCCTACAATGAGCAGTTCTTC
>NA|TRBV28|NA|TRBJ1-1
CASQSTGTLNTEAFF
TGTGCCAGCCAATCAACAGGGACATTAAACACTGAAGCTTTCTTT
>TRBD1|TRBV28|NA|TRBJ1-5
CASSLGGQGAGQPQHF
TGTGCCAGCAGTTTAGGAGGACAGGGGGCAGGACAGCCCCAGCATTTT
>NA|TRBV27|few|TRBJ2-1
CASSASWTSYNEQFF
TGTGCCAGCAGTGCCAGCTGGACATCCTACAATGAGCAGTTCTTC
>NA|TRBV6-5|NA|TRBJ1-2
CASSYSGRGLTGYTF
TGTGCCAGCAGTTACTCTGGCAGGGGACTAACCGGCTACACCTTC
>NA|TRBV12-5|NA|TRBJ2-7
CASGVGPGEQYF
TGTGCTAGTGGTGTGGGCCCGGGGGAGCAGTACTTC
>NA|TRBV3-1/TRBV3-2|NA|TRBJ2-5
CASSQMGRIETQYF
TGTGCCAGCAGCCAGATGGGCCGGATAGAGACCCAGTACTTC
>NA|TRBV28|once|TRBJ1-2
CASSFNQGVTPNYGYTF
TGTGCCAGCAGTTTCAACCAGGGCGTAACCCCTAACTATGGCTACACCTTC
>TRBD2|TRBV27|NA|TRBJ2-1
CASSLTSVYNEQFF
TGTGCCAGCAGTCTAACTAGCGTCTACAATGAGCAGTTCTTC
>TRBD1|TRBV19|NA|TRBJ1-5
CASSSLGTGPIQPQHF
TGTGCCAGTAGTAGTCTTGGGACAGGTCCGATTCAGCCCCAGCATTTT
>NA|TRBV6-1|NA|TRBJ1-1
CASSEVRNTEAFF
TGTGCCAGCAGTGAAGTCAGGAACACTGAAGCTTTCTTT
>NA|TRBV2|once|TRBJ2-4
CASSPYAQGSKNIQYF
TGTGCCAGCAGCCCGTATGCGCAGGGTTCCAAAAACATTCAGTACTTC
>TRBD1|TRBV6-5|NA|TRBJ2-7
CASRKDRDSSGEQYF
TGTGCCAGCAGGAAGGACAGGGACTCGTCGGGCGAGCAGTACTTC
>NA|TRBV5-6|NA|TRBJ2-3
CASSFPKSTDTQYF
TGTGCCAGCAGCTTTCCAAAAAGCACAGATACGCAGTATTTT
>TRBD2|TRBV5-4|once|TRBJ2-3
CASSLNSGGATDTQYF
TGTGCCAGCAGCTTAAATAGCGGGGGGGCCACAGATACGCAGTATTTT
>NA|TRBV28|NA|TRBJ1-2
CASSFRTAGYTF
TGTGCCAGCAGTTTCCGGACAGCTGGCTACACCTTC
>NA|TRBV27|NA|TRBJ2-7
CASRRGRGAYEQYF
TGTGCCAGTAGAAGGGGCAGGGGGGCCTACGAGCAGTACTTC
>NA|TRBV4-3|NA|TRBJ2-4
CASSQEGGLYAKNIQYF
TGCGCCAGCAGCCAAGAAGGAGGGCTTTATGCCAAAAACATTCAGTACTTC
>TRBD1|TRBV2|NA|TRBJ2-5
CARQGNKETQYF
TGTGCCAGACAGGGGAACAAAGAGACCCAGTACTTC
>NA|TRBV19|NA|TRBJ2-3
CASSISGADTQYF
TGTGCCAGTAGTATAAGCGGAGCAGATACGCAGTATTTT
>NA|TRBV6-5|NA|TRBJ2-1
CASSYEFQPTSEQFF
TGTGCCAGCAGTTACGAGTTTCAGCCTACTAGTGAGCAGTTCTTC
>NA|TRBV18|NA|TRBJ2-1
CASSPRGANEQFF
TGTGCCAGCTCACCCCGCGGAGCTAATGAGCAGTTCTTC
>NA|TRBV7-9|NA|TRBJ2-2
CASSYSFGVAGELFF
TGTGCCAGCAGCTACTCATTTGGAGTGGCCGGGGAGCTGTTTTTT
>NA|TRBV5-1|NA|TRBJ2-7
CASSFPAEGNGYYEQYF
TGCGCCAGCAGCTTTCCTGCGGAGGGGAACGGGTACTACGAGCAGTACTTC
>NA|TRBV15|once|TRBJ2-2
CATSRVARGTGELFF
TGTGCCACCAGCAGAGTAGCACGAGGGACCGGGGAGCTGTTTTTT
>TRBD1|TRBV5-1|NA|TRBJ2-3
CASTMLEGQGANTQYF
TGCGCCAGCACTATGCTAGAGGGACAGGGAGCAAATACGCAGTATTTT
>TRBD1|TRBV6-5|NA|TRBJ2-1
CASSAQGAAYNEQFF
TGTGCCAGCAGCGCACAGGGGGCGGCCTACAATGAGCAGTTCTTC
>NA|TRBV6-2/TRBV6-3|NA|TRBJ2-5
CASSGAETQYF
TGTGCCAGCAGTGGGGCGGAGACCCAGTACTTC
>TRBD1|TRBV7-2|NA|TRBJ2-1
CASSSPPGTGGETYNEQFF
TGTGCCAGCAGCTCCCCTCCCGGGACAGGGGGCGAAACCTACAATGAGCAGTTCTTC
>NA|TRBV6-6|few|TRBJ1-2
CASSYPLGHRGGYTF
TGTGCCAGCAGTTACCCCCTTGGACACCGGGGGGGCTACACCTTC
>NA|TRBV4-2|NA|TRBJ2-7
CASSQALSSYEQYF
TGTGCCAGCAGCCAAGCCCTCTCCTCCTACGAGCAGTACTTC
>TRBD2|TRBV7-2|NA|TRBJ2-7
CASGTSGGNYEQYF
TGTGCCAGCGGGACTAGCGGGGGTAACTACGAGCAGTACTTC
>TRBD1|TRBV10-3|NA|TRBJ2-1
CAISTGTGIPNEQFF
TGTGCCATCAGTACCGGGACAGGGATCCCAAATGAGCAGTTCTTC
>TRBD2|TRBV7-2|few|TRBJ2-3
CASSHLGVSGRATDTQYF
TGTGCCAGCAGTCATCTCGGGGTTAGCGGGAGGGCAACAGATACGCAGTATTTT
>NA|TRBV28|NA|TRBJ1-4
CASSPSPHPSKEKLFF
TGTGCCAGCAGTCCCTCCCCACACCCCAGTAAGGAAAAACTGTTTTTT
>TRBD2|TRBV9|NA|TRBJ2-7
CASSVGRKASGGAGEQYF
TGTGCCAGCAGCGTAGGGAGGAAGGCTAGCGGGGGGGCCGGCGAGCAGTACTTC
>NA|TRBV14|NA|TRBJ2-1
CASSRFRDSRNNEQFF
TGTGCCAGCAGCCGGTTCCGGGACTCGAGAAACAATGAGCAGTTCTTC
>TRBD1|TRBV6-6|NA|TRBJ1-2
CASRGWDREGNYGYTF
TGTGCCAGCAGAGGATGGGACAGGGAGGGGAACTATGGCTACACCTTC
>NA|TRBV11-1|NA|TRBJ1-2
CASSLSGITNYGYTF
TGTGCCAGCAGCTTATCCGGGATAACGAACTATGGCTACACCTTC
>NA|TRBV28|NA|TRBJ1-1
CASSLRGGLITEAFF
TGTGCCAGCAGTTTACGGGGGGGCTTGATCACTGAAGCTTTCTTT
>NA|TRBV6-1|once|TRBJ1-5
CASSEAPGNNQPQHF
TGTGCCAGCAGTGAAGCGCCAGGGAACAATCAGCCCCAGCATTTT
>NA|TRBV24-1|NA|TRBJ1-5
CATSDSRRGDHQPQHF
TGTGCCACCAGTGATTCCCGACGGGGAGATCATCAGCCCCAGCATTTT